This T cell receptor (beta chain) was sequenced for a study of naive and memory T cell subsets. Study observations and caveats: In naive cells, over 85% of TCR sequences were seen only once. The power law exponent of TCR abundance differed between naive and memory cells. There was no ground truth to check naive and memory subset results. Clonotypes here are unpaired alpha or beta chain sequences.

The germline V gene has CDR1 SEHNR and CDR2 FQNEAQ (reference sequence). Trimming took 1 base from V and 13 from J, leaving 22 bases between them. This CDR3 spans 15 amino acids. This clonotype was observed a few times. What it recognizes is unknown. The beta constant-region primer was an equimolar mix of two oligonucleotides covering TRBC1 and TRBC2. Ligated cDNA was amplified by four rounds of PCR with nested alpha and beta constant-region primers and SP2. TCRdb analysed the UMI-ligation and nested PCR reads with MiXCR anew, one entry per CDR3 protein. Of some 83,000 distinct CDR3 sequences listed, about 10% are singletons.

This clonotype was obtained from a human donor in good health. The chain links TRBV7-9 to TRBJ1-1; D perhaps matches TRBD1 (6 bases). The sample taken for sequencing was naive CD8+ T cells from blood. The CDR3 DNA reads TGTGCCAGCAGCTTAGATCAGGGCCCATTACAGGGATTTTTCTTT. Translated: CASSLDQGPLQGFFF.